This TCR beta chain was sequenced for a study of cytomegalovirus exposure and HLA in healthy donors. About the study: Unique TCRs numbering 75 million to 95 million, obtained from HLA-typed donors, made up an early data release.

PCR employed 60 Vbeta and 13 Jbeta primers. Sequenced by immunoSEQ multiplex PCR; TCRdb stores in-frame clones only, minus some. This table holds 96,000 or so clones. V was trimmed by 4 bases and J by 0 bases, leaving 8 bases between them. Germline CDR1 and CDR2: SGDLS and YYNGEE. CDR3 length: 14 amino acids. V is TRBV9 and J is TRBJ1-5, with a possible D match to TRBD1 (6 bases). Specimen: PBMCs. This clonotype originated in a girl between 10 and 17 years old in good health and CMV-seropositive. Written as DNA, the CDR3 is TGTGCCAGCAGCTACAGGGATAGCAATCAGCCCCAGCATTTT. Translation gives CASSYRDSNQPQHF.